The next 5 T cell receptor beta chains were all read from a single sample in a study of T cell repertoires in cytomegalovirus infection (dated by TCRdb to between 2018 and 2021). Which antigens these TCRs recognize remains unknown. What this sample's treatment or condition label stands for: in vitro stimulation with specific CMV peptide epitopes to enrich CMV-specific T cells. TCRdb lists the instrument as Illumina HiSeq 1500. Starting from the raw public reads, TCRdb applied fastp trimming at Q25, assembled clones with MiXCR and retained in-frame beta chains. Under each unique CDR3 protein, matching rows form one entry showing the most common genes and DNA. The sample has around 500,000 distinct CDR3 sequences on record, 40% to 50% of them singletons. About 45% of the sample is taken by the ten largest. The specimen comprised cultured PBMCs, sampled from culture after CMV antigen stimulation. The receptors shown here come from a human donor in good health (CMV status not recorded). Some clones in this sample may be carry-over from other donors' samples.

This clonotype was detected a few times. V gene TRBV11-2 combines with J gene TRBJ2-7; 9 bases are a match to TRBD2. Trimming at V came to 5 bases and at J to 2 bases, leaving 16 bases not matched to a gene. The CDR3 is 18 residues long. In germline, CDR1 is SGHAT, CDR2 FQNNGV. CDR3 DNA: TGTGCCAGCAGCCGCGCGACTCGACTAGCGGAGGCTGCCTACGAGCAGTACTTC. This gives the protein CASSRATRLAEAAYEQYF.

The sample holds one count of this clonotype. The chain carries TRBV27 and TRBJ2-3, with TRBD2 identical over 9 bases. With V trimmed by 6 bases and J by 6 bases, 19 bases remained unmatched. The CDR3 has 18 residues. Per germline, CDR1 MNHEY and CDR2 SMNVEV (reference sequence). CDR3 residues: CASSRTLAGYRTTDTQYF. CDR3 DNA sequence: TGTGCCAGCAGCCGAACCCTAGCGGGGTACCGAACCACGGATACGCAGTATTTT.

J is TRBJ1-1 and V is TRBV6-5; the match to TRBD1 covers 7 bases. With V trimmed by 5 bases and J by 6 bases, 9 bases remained unmatched. Germline CDR1 reads MNHEY; CDR2 reads SVGAGI. CDR3 length: 14 amino acids. CDR3 loop: CASSRRQGSAEAFF. DNA for the CDR3: TGTGCCAGCAGTCGACGACAGGGTTCCGCTGAAGCTTTCTTT.

In its sample, this clonotype was seen a few times. This rearrangement joins TRBV7-2 to TRBJ2-7, with 9 bases that match TRBD1. V lost 5 bases and J lost 5; bases outside the gene matches: 4. This CDR3 region has 13 residues. Germline CDR1 and CDR2: SGHTA and FQGNSA. The CDR3 sequence is CASSVRQGDEQYF. The CDR3 coding sequence is TGTGCCAGCAGCGTAAGACAGGGGGACGAGCAGTACTTC. Complete variable domain (other parts from reference TRBV7-2 and TRBJ2-7): GAGVSQSPSNKVTEKGKDVELRCDPISGHTALYWYRQSLGQGLEFLIYFQGNSAPDKSGLPSDRFSAERTGGSVSTLTIQRTQQEDSAVYLCASSVRQGDEQYFGPGTRLTVT.

This sequence joins TRBV20-1 and TRBJ1-2; 8 bases are a match to TRBD1. Germline CDR1 reads DFQATT; CDR2 reads SNEGSKA (reference sequence). CDR3 size: 12 residues. The CDR3 DNA is TGCAGCCTCAACAGGGGGTTGTATGGCTACACCTTC. Residues: CSLNRGLYGYTF.